This T cell receptor beta chain was observed in a study of CXCR3-negative and CXCR3-positive naive CD8 T cells (dated 2019 in TCRdb). In terms of the full investigation: About 150 million TRB reads were obtained in total, roughly 1.5 +/- 0.3 million reads per library. The diversity and physicochemical repertoire analyses included 11 donors pooled from two independent experiments. TRBV-TRBJ cluster analysis included naive subsets from about five donors and memory cells from 3 donors. General study outcomes and caveats: Repertoire diversity was comparably high in both naive subsets but much lower in memory CD8+ T cells. Because CXCR3 expression was partially decreased after cryopreservation, freshly isolated PBMCs were used for most assays. TRB CDR3s from CXCR3-positive naive cells showed higher hydrophobicity (lower Kidera factor 4), lower energy, and higher strength and volume indices than CXCR3-negative naive cells. Similar TRBV-TRBJ usage was shown by naive CXCR3-negative and CXCR3-positive cells from the same donor, whereas distinct patterns were shown by memory cells. Because surface CD5, which is linked to self-reactivity in mice, was comparable between the naive subsets, TCR interaction strength was also inferred from TRB CDR3 physicochemical properties.

For each CD8+ T cell subset, flow sorting was done in triplicate, and under 350,000 cells per subset went directly into RLT lysis buffer. Naive CD8+ T cells were defined stringently as CD45RO-CCR7+CD27+CD95- to exclude memory contaminants. Peripheral blood mononuclear cells were isolated from buffy coats by standard density gradient centrifugation. A FACSAria III was used to flow-sort naive CXCR3-negative and CXCR3-positive CD8+ T cells. Total RNA was extracted from sorted cells using an RNeasy Mini Kit. Its CDR3 holds 13 amino acids, cysteine through phenylalanine. DNA was not recorded. The germline V gene specifies SGHTA as CDR1 and FQGNSA as CDR2. A remark on this clonotype: Its binding antigen is unknown.

TCRdb lists the instrument as NextSeq 550. The Human TCR Profiling Kit (MiLaboratory) was used to prepare UMI-labeled 5' RACE TRB cDNA libraries. The full amount of extracted RNA was used for cDNA synthesis, and the full amount of resulting cDNA was used for PCR amplification. Libraries were prepared in parallel using an identical number of PCR cycles. In the original analysis: MIGEC and MiXCR extracted about 50,000 +/- 9,200 unique UMI-labeled TRB cDNA molecules per library, requiring at least two reads per UMI. Each library averaged roughly 36,000 +/- 9,600 functional in-frame TRB CDR3 nucleotide clonotypes without stop codons. After downsampling to 5000 UMI-labeled TRB molecules per sample, diversity metrics such as normalized Shannon-Wiener and Chao1 were calculated in VDJtools. Clonotype-size-weighted physicochemical properties of the central five CDR3 residues (interaction energy, strength, volume and Kidera factor 4) were computed in VDJtools. TCRdb reprocessed the reads, so every CDR3 protein sequence counts as one entry and DNA is not shown. These V and J calls derive from TCRdb rather than the authors' analysis. The table for this sample shows 100,000 or so distinct CDR3 sequences. The ten largest clonotypes hold around 0.36% of the sample.

The specimen was naive CXCR3+ CD8+ T cells from blood. In the paper's terms, the cell subset or site label means: CD45RO-CCR7+CD27+CD95- naive CD8+ T cells expressing CXCR3 (TNR3+). The source of this sequence is a human donor in good health. Some clones in this sample may be carry-over from other donors' samples. Rearrangement joined TRBV7-2 to TRBJ1-3. The CDR3 sequence is CASSSNPMNTIYF.